The 9 T cell receptor beta chains presented below share a single source sample, sequenced in a study of T cells in Graves' hyperthyroidism and ophthalmopathy. Amplified regions were TCR beta CDR3 sequences from RNA transcripts. Primed by the HTBI set, a first-round RT-PCR was run on the TCR CDR3. TCRdb re-derived calls from the multiplex PCR reads in MiXCR, one entry per CDR3 protein. The sample yields 450,000 to 650,000 distinct CDR3 sequences, around 20% seen once. Sequencing was carried out using blood. These receptors were collected from a man aged 18 to 30 with Graves' hyperthyroidism.

This clonotype was counted many times. The chain couples TRBV7-9 to TRBJ1-1; D ambiguous. The CDR3 runs 11 residues. Trimming took off 4 bases at V and 8 bases at J, with 8 bases between the two ends. Germline V gives CDR1 SEHNR, CDR2 FQNEAQ (reference sequence). DNA of the CDR3: TGTGCCAGCAGCTCAAACCCAGAAGCTTTCTTT. Translation gives CASSSNPEAFF.

This chain uses TRBV12-3 or TRBV12-4 with TRBJ2-7; TRBD1 is a possible D gene (6 bases). The CDR3 runs 15 residues. Trimming took off 6 bases at V and 1 base at J, with 16 bases between the two ends. In DNA form, the CDR3 reads TGTGCCAGCAGCCAGCCGGTACAGGGATCCTACGAGCAGTACTTC. Its translation: CASSQPVQGSYEQYF.

Many counts were recorded for this clonotype. The chain employs TRBV12-3 or TRBV12-4 and TRBJ2-4, with D possibly being TRBD1 (7 bases). The CDR3 runs 16 residues. Between the trimmed V and J ends, which lost 6 bases and 0 bases, there was a span of 15 bases. In DNA form, the CDR3 reads TGTGCCAGCAGCCTCTTGGAGGGGGCAGCCAAAAACATTCAGTACTTC. Translation: CASSLLEGAAKNIQYF.

This clonotype was detected ten times or more. The chain employs TRBV5-8 and TRBJ2-7; D may be TRBD1 (5 bases). Germline V lookup: CDR1 SGHTS, CDR2 YDEGEE. Trimming removed 2 bases from V and 0 bases from J, with 12 bases in between. The CDR3 is made up of 15 amino acids. DNA of the CDR3: TGTGCCAGCAGCTTCGTAACAGGAGACTCCTACGAGCAGTACTTC. This encodes CASSFVTGDSYEQYF.

This clonotype was detected many times. J is TRBJ1-1 and V is TRBV7-2; D uncertain. V was pared by 4 bases and J by 1 base, with 7 bases between. The CDR3 contains 13 residues. Per germline, CDR1 SGHTA and CDR2 FQGNSA. Here the CDR3 DNA reads TGTGCCAGCAGCTCTCACACGAACACTGAAGCTTTCTTT. This sequence encodes CASSSHTNTEAFF.

The chain joins TRBV7-6 to TRBJ1-3; D is possibly TRBD1 (5 bases). The length of the CDR3 is 18 residues. V was shortened by 5 bases and J by 0 bases, with 20 bases between the two germline ends. Germline V lookup: CDR1 SGHVS, CDR2 FNYEAQ. CDR3 DNA sequence: TGTGCCAGCAGCCAAAATCTAGGGGAACCGCTCTCTGGAAACACCATATATTTT. This translates into CASSQNLGEPLSGNTIYF.

This clonotype has more than one count but fewer than ten. The rearrangement uses TRBV5-1 and TRBJ1-1, with D possibly TRBD1 on 5 matching bases. Germline V lookup: CDR1 SGHRS, CDR2 YFSETQ. Trimming removed 4 bases at V and 6 bases at J, with 13 bases between. CDR3 length equals 13 residues. DNA of the CDR3: TGCGCCAGCAGCGAGGGGTACGCGGCTGAAGCTTTCTTT. Translated, it gives CASSEGYAAEAFF. The full variable domain, rest sourced from reference TRBV5-1 and TRBJ1-1, is KAGVTQTPRYLIKTRGQQVTLSCSPISGHRSVSWYQQTPGQGLQFLFEYFSETQRNKGNFPGRFSGRQFSNSRSEMNVSTLELGDSALYLCASSEGYAAEAFFGQGTRLTVV.

CDR3 DNA sequence: TGTGCCAGCAGGACCTCAGGGGGGATCCAAGAGACCCAGTACTTC. Amino acids: CASRTSGGIQETQYF. The chain is built from TRBV12-3 or TRBV12-4 and TRBJ2-5; TRBD1 might be the D (7 bases). Trimming stripped 6 bases from V and 1 base from J, with 15 bases between. The CDR3 has 15 amino acids.

This clonotype was counted between two and nine times. The chain employs TRBV28 and TRBJ2-7; no clear D gene. Trimming took off 6 bases at V and 5 bases at J, with 14 bases between the two ends. CDR3 size: 13 residues. Germline V gene sequence: CDR1 MDHEN, CDR2 SYDVKM. The CDR3 region is CASSPPVSNEQYF. The DNA of the CDR3 is TGTGCCAGCAGCCCGCCCGTTTCGAACGAGCAGTACTTC.